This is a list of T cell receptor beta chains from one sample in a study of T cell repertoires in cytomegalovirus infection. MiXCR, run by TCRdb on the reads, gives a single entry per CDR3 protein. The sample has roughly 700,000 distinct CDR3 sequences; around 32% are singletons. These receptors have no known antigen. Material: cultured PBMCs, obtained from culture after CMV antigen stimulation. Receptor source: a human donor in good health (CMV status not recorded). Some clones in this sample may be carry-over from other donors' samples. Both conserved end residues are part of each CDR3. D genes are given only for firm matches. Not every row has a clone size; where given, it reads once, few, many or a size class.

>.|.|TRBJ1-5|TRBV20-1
TGCAGTGCTAGAGATAAGTATGGTCATCCTCAGCCCCAGCATTTT
CSARDKYGHPQPQHF
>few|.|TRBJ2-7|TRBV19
TGTGCCAGTAGCCCAGGGGACTTAACCTACGAGCAGTACTTC
CASSPGDLTYEQYF
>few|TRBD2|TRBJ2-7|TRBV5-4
TGTGCCAGCAGCTTTAGCGGGAGGGGAACCTCCTACGAGCAGTACTTC
CASSFSGRGTSYEQYF
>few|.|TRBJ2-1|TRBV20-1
TGCAGTACCGGGGGCAATGAGCAGTTCTTC
CSTGGNEQFF
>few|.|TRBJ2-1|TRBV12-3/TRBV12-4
TGTGCCAGCAGTACCAGGGGGCGGGGCGGGAGGAATGAGCAGTTCTTC
CASSTRGRGGRNEQFF
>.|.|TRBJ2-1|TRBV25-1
TGTTCCAGCAGTGAATCCAGCCACAATGAGCAGTTCTTC
CSSSESSHNEQFF
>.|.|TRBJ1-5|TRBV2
TGTGCCAGCAGAGGCCAGGGTAGTCAGCCCCAGCATTTT
CASRGQGSQPQHF
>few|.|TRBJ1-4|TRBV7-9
TGTGCCAGCAGCCAGAGTAGAGAAAAACTGTTTTTT
CASSQSREKLFF
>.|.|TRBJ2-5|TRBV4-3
TGCGCCAGCAGCCAACCCAACAGGGACGAGACCCAGTACTTC
CASSQPNRDETQYF
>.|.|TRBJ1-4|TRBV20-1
TGCAGTGCTAGGGCAGGGTCTAATGAAAAACTGTTTTTT
CSARAGSNEKLFF
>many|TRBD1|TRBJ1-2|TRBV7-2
TGTGCCAGCAGCTTATCTGGGACAGCCTATGGCTACACCTTC
CASSLSGTAYGYTF
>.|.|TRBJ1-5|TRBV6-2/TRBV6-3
TGTGCCAGCAGGCAACCCGGGACACATCAGCCCCAGCATTTT
CASRQPGTHQPQHF
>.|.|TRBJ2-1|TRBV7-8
TGTGCCAGCAGCAGACGCGCGTTGGGACGAAGGGCGGATGAGCAGTTCTTC
CASSRRALGRRADEQFF
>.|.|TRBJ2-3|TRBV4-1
TGCGCCAGCAGCCAAGAGACAGCCGACACAGATACGCAGTATTTT
CASSQETADTDTQYF
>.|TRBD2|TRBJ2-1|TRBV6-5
TGTGCCAGCAGACCATTCGGGGGTAGCGGGAGGGATAACAATGAGCAGTTCTTC
CASRPFGGSGRDNNEQFF
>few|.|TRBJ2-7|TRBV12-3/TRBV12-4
TGTGCCAGCACTGAAGGGGAGACCTACGAGCAGTACTTC
CASTEGETYEQYF
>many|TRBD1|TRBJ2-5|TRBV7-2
TGTGCCAGCAGTCCCCCGGGACAGGGATCGGAGACCCAGTACTTC
CASSPPGQGSETQYF
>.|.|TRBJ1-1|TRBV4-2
TGTGCCAGCAGCCGACCCCTCCGGTCCCGAGGTCGTGCGTCCCCAGGACACACTGAAGCTTTCTTT
CASSRPLRSRGRASPGHTEAFF
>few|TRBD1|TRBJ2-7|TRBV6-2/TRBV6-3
TGTGCCAGCAGTTGGTGGACAGGGGAGGACGAGCAGTACTTC
CASSWWTGEDEQYF
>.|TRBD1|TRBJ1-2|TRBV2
TGTGCCAGCAGCGAAGAGGGGACAGGGGGCGGCTACACCTTC
CASSEEGTGGGYTF
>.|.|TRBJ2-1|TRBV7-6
TGTGCCAGCAGCCGGAGTATTCACTACAATGAGCAGTTCTTC
CASSRSIHYNEQFF
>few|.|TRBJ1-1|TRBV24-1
TGTGCCACCTATACGGGCAGAAAGAACACTGAAGCTTTCTTT
CATYTGRKNTEAFF
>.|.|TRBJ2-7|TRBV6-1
TGTGCCAGCAGTCCAACTTGGGGAGAGCAGTACTTC
CASSPTWGEQYF
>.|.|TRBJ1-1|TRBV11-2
TGTGCCAGCAGCTTAGGAGGGGGGGTGGCCACTGAAGCTTTCTTT
CASSLGGGVATEAFF
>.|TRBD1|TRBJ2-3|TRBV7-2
TGTGCCAGCAGCTTCGACAGGGTTAGCACAGATACGCAGTATTTT
CASSFDRVSTDTQYF
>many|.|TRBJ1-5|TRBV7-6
TGTGCCAGCAGCTTAGCTCAGCCCCAGCATTTT
CASSLAQPQHF
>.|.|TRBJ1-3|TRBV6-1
TGTGCCAGCAGACTCTCAGCCATCTCTGGAAACACCATATATTTT
CASRLSAISGNTIYF
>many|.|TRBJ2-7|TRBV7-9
TGTGCCAGCCGGGCGATAGGCCGAACCTACGAGCAGTACTTC
CASRAIGRTYEQYF
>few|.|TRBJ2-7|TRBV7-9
TGTGCCACCCTCACAGGGAACGAGCAGTACTTC
CATLTGNEQYF
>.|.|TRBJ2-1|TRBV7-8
TGTGCCAGCAGCTTAGTCCGGGTGTTAGGCAATGAGCAGTTCTTC
CASSLVRVLGNEQFF
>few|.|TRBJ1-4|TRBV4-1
TGCGCCAGCAGCCAAGATAGGTCTGCCGGGAGCAAGGAAAAACTGTTTTTT
CASSQDRSAGSKEKLFF
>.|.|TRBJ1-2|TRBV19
TGTGCCAGTAGTACCTTTACAGGGTCTGGCTACACCTTC
CASSTFTGSGYTF
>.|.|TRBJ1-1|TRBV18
TGTGCCAGCTCAACCGCAGGGCTGGGCACTGAAGCTTTCTTT
CASSTAGLGTEAFF
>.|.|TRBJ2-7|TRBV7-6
TGTGCCAGCAGCTTGATCCAGGACCTTCGTGACGAGCAGTACTTC
CASSLIQDLRDEQYF
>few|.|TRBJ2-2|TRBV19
TGTGCCAGTAGCTCACTTATGGGTCTGGTTACCGGGGAGCTGTTTTTT
CASSSLMGLVTGELFF
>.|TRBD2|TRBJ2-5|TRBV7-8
TGTGCCAGCAGCCCCATTAGAGCGGGGGTAGTAAGGGAAGAGACCCAGTACTTC
CASSPIRAGVVREETQYF
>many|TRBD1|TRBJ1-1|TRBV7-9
TGTGCCAGCAGCGTCAGACAGGGAAACACTGAAGCTTTCTTT
CASSVRQGNTEAFF
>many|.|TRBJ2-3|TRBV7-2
TGTGCCAGCAGCCCAGGGGGGCCCGGCTCGGGCACAGATACGCAGTATTTT
CASSPGGPGSGTDTQYF
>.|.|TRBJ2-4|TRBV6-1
TGTGCCAGCAGTCTCTCCGGAACAGTCCTGAGAACCAAAAACATTCAGTACTTC
CASSLSGTVLRTKNIQYF